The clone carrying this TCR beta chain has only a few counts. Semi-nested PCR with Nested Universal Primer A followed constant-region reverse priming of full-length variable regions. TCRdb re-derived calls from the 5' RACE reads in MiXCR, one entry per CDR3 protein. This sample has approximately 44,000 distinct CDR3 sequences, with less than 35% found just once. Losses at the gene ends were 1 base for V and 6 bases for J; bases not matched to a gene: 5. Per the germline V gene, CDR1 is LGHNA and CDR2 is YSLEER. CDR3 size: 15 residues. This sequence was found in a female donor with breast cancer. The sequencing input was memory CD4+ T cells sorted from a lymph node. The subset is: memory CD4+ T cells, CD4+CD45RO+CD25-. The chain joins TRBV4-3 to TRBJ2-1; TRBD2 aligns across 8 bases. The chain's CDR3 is CASSQGTSLVNEQFF. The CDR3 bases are TGCGCCAGCAGCCAAGGGACTAGCCTGGTCAATGAGCAGTTCTTC.